The next 10 T cell receptor beta chains were all read from a single sample in a study of T cell responses to AZD1222 COVID-19 vaccine. Data came from immunoSEQ multiplex PCR; TCRdb stores just in-frame clones and leaves some out. This sample has 110,000 to 150,000 clones, with 85% to 95% found just once. The sequencing here drew on peripheral blood, taken on day 0 of MenACWY control vaccination. The receptor source for this set is an adult in good health.

The chain carries TRBV7-7 and TRBJ2-5; 8 bases are shared with TRBD1. This CDR3 has 16 residues. V dropped 5 bases and J dropped 4; count of bases not matched to a gene: 12. Germline values: CDR1 SSHAT, CDR2 FNYEAQ (reference sequence). This chain's CDR3 is CASSPTGARIAETQYF. CDR3 sequence (DNA): TGTGCCAGCAGCCCGACAGGGGCCAGAATAGCAGAGACCCAGTACTTC.

This clone has a handful of counts. This chain connects TRBV2 to TRBJ2-7, with 10 bases fitting TRBD1. Trimming took 7 bases from V and 1 from J; bases not matched to a gene: 4. Per germline, CDR1 SNHLY and CDR2 FYNNEI. The CDR3 extends over 14 amino acids. The CDR3 protein is CASTRTGGSYEQYF. The CDR3 DNA reads TGTGCCAGCACCCGGACAGGGGGATCCTACGAGCAGTACTTC. Full variable domain (rest looked up from reference TRBV2 and TRBJ2-7): EPEVTQTPSHQVTQMGQEVILRCVPISNHLYFYWYRQILGQKVEFLVSFYNNEISEKSEIFDDQFSVERPDGSNFTLKIRSTKLEDSAMYFCASTRTGGSYEQYFGPGTRLTVT.

V usage is TRBV4-3 and J usage is TRBJ1-6; unclear D gene. Trimming removed 4 bases at V and 8 bases at J, with 9 bases between. The CDR3 consists of 13 residues. CDR1 and CDR2 from the germline V gene are LGHNA and YSLEER. CDR3 amino acids: CASSPPGHSPLHF. CDR3 nucleotide sequence: TGCGCCAGCAGCCCCCCCGGACATTCACCCCTCCACTTT.

V gene TRBV25-1 combines with J gene TRBJ2-5; 7 bases agree with TRBD1. Germline values: CDR1 MGHDK, CDR2 SYGVNS. Germline trimming cut 0 bases from V and 5 bases from J; bases unmatched to any gene: 6. This CDR3 comprises 15 residues. In DNA, the CDR3 is TGTGCCAGCAGTGAATATCTGACAGGGTTGGAGACCCAGTACTTC. Protein: CASSEYLTGLETQYF.

The chain couples TRBV18 to TRBJ2-3; perhaps TRBD2 as D (6 bases). Germline CDR1 is KGHSH and CDR2 is LQKENI. V lost 2 bases and J 13 bases, leaving 10 bases between the germline ends. This CDR3 spans 11 amino acids. CDR3 region: CASSPGGGKYF. The CDR3 coding sequence is TGTGCCAGCTCACCAGGGGGAGGCAAGTATTTT.

This clone appeared a few times. The chain joins TRBV7-7 to TRBJ2-2, with 11 bases fitting TRBD1. J lost 7 bases, V lost 1 base, and 2 bases had no gene match. Germline V gene lookup returns CDR1 SSHAT and CDR2 FNYEAQ (reference sequence). The CDR3 loop spans 15 amino acids. CDR3 sequence (DNA): TGTGCCAGCAGCTTAGGGACAGGGGGCATCGGGGAGCTGTTTTTT. Translation gives CASSLGTGGIGELFF.

This clone was seen only a few times. This chain links TRBV2 with TRBJ2-5, with D possibly being TRBD2 (6 bases). Per germline, CDR1 SNHLY and CDR2 FYNNEI. This CDR3 region has 12 residues. Between the trimmed V and J ends, which lost 4 bases and 5 bases, there was a span of 8 bases. The CDR3 loop reads CASSAGRETQYF. As DNA, the CDR3 is TGTGCCAGCAGTGCGGGGAGGGAGACCCAGTACTTC.

V usage is TRBV27 and J usage is TRBJ2-7; 11 bases match TRBD2. Germline assignment: CDR1 MNHEY and CDR2 SMNVEV (reference sequence). V was pared by 5 bases and J by 4 bases, with 7 bases of the junction left unmatched. This CDR3 contains 15 residues. CDR3 amino acids: CASSPGTSGKYEQYF. CDR3 DNA sequence: TGTGCCAGCAGTCCCGGGACTAGCGGAAAATACGAGCAGTACTTC.

The chain carries TRBV9 and TRBJ1-2; TRBD1 aligns across 9 bases. The trim removed 4 bases at V and 6 bases at J, leaving 7 bases unmatched. CDR3 length: 14 amino acids. Per the germline V gene, CDR1 is SGDLS and CDR2 is YYNGEE. As DNA, the CDR3 is TGTGCCAGCAGCCATAGGGACAGGGCCGATGGCTACACCTTC. Protein: CASSHRDRADGYTF.

The chain has TRBV10-3 and TRBJ2-7, with D tentatively TRBD2 (5 bases). CDR3 length: 17 amino acids. The germline V and J ends were trimmed by 0 bases and 3 bases, with 18 bases remaining between them. CDR1 is ENHRY and CDR2 is SYGVKD in the germline V gene. This CDR3 reads CAISESGGQSSLYEQYF. CDR3 in DNA: TGTGCCATCAGTGAGTCCGGCGGGCAGTCATCACTCTACGAGCAGTACTTC.